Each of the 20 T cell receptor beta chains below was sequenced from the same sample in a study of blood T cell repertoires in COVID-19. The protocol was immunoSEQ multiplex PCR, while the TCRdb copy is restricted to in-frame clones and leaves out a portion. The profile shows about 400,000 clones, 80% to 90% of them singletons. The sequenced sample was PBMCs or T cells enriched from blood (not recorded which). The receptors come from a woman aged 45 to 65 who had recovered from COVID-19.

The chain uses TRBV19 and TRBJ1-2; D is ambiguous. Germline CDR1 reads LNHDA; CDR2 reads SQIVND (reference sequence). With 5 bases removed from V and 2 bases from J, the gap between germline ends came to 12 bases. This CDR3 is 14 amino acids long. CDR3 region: CASSLQNGNYGYTF. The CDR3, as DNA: TGTGCCAGTAGTCTCCAGAACGGGAACTATGGCTACACCTTC.

The CDR3 DNA reads TGTGCCAGCAGTTTAGCAGAGACAGGGAAACTCCACTTT. It encodes CASSLAETGKLHF. V and J are TRBV12-3 or TRBV12-4 and TRBJ1-6; 7 bases are a match to TRBD1. The CDR3 covers 13 residues. The trim removed 0 bases at V and 16 bases at J, leaving 6 bases unmatched.

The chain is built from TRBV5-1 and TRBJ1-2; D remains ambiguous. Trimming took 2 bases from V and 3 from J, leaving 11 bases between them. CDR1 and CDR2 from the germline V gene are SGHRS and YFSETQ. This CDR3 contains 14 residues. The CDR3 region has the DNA TGCGCCAGCAGCTTCGGGGTCGTTGACTATGGCTACACCTTC. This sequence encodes CASSFGVVDYGYTF.

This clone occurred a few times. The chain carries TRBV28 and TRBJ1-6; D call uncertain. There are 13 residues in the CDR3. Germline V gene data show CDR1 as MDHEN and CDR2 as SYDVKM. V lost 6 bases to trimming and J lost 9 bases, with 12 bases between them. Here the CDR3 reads CASSDARRSPLHF. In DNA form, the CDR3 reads TGTGCCAGCAGCGATGCGAGGCGTTCACCCCTCCACTTT.

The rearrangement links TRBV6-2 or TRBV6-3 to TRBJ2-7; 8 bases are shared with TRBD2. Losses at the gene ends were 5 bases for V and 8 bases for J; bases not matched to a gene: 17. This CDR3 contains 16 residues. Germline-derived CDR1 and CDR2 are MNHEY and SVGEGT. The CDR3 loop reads CASSRSRGGRTEKQYF. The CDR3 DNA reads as TGTGCCAGCAGTCGCTCCCGCGGGGGGAGAACGGAGAAGCAGTACTTC.

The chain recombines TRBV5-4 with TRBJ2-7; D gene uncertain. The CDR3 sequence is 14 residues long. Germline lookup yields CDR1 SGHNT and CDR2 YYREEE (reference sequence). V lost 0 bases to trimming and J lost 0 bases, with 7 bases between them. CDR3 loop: CASSLDSSSYEQYF. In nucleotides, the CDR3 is TGTGCCAGCAGCTTGGATTCTTCCTCCTACGAGCAGTACTTC.

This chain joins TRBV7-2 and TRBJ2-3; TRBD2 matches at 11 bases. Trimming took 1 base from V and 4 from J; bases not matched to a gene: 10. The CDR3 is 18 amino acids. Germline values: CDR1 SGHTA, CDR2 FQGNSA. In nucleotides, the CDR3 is TGTGCCAGCAGCTTAGGGTCTAGCGGGGGGCAGTGGTCAGATACGCAGTATTTT. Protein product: CASSLGSSGGQWSDTQYF. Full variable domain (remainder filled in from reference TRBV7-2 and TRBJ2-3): GAGVSQSPSNKVTEKGKDVELRCDPISGHTALYWYRQSLGQGLEFLIYFQGNSAPDKSGLPSDRFSAERTGGSVSTLTIQRTQQEDSAVYLCASSLGSSGGQWSDTQYFGPGTRLTVL.

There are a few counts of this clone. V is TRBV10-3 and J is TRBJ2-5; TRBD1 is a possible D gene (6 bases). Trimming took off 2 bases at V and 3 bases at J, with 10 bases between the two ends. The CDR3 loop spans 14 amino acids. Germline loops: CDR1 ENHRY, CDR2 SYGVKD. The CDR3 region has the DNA TGTGCCATCAGTGAGGGGACAAAAAAAGAGACCCAGTACTTC. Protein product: CAISEGTKKETQYF.

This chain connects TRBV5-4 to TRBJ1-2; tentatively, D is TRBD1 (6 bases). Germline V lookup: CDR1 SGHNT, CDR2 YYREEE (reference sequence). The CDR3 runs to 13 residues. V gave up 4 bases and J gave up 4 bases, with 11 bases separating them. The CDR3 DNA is TGTGCCAGCAGCGACCAGGGGAGCTATGGCTACACCTTC. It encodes CASSDQGSYGYTF.

CDR3 protein: CASSLGPEQYF. DNA for the CDR3: TGTGCCAGCAGTTTGGGGCCCGAGCAGTACTTC. The chain has TRBV28 and TRBJ2-7; tentatively, D is TRBD1 (5 bases). Per germline, CDR1 MDHEN and CDR2 SYDVKM. CDR3 length: 11 amino acids. The V gene lost 3 bases and the J gene lost 6 bases, with 6 bases spanning the gap.

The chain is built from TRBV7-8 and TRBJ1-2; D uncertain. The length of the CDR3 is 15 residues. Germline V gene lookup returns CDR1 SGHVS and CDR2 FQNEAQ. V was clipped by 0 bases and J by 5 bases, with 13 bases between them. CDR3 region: CASSLAERKTYGYTF. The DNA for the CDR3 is TGTGCCAGCAGCTTAGCGGAGAGAAAAACATATGGCTACACCTTC.

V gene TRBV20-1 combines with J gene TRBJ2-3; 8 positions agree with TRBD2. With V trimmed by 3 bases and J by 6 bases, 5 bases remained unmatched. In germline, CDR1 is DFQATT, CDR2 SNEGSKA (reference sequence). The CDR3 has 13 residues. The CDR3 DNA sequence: TGCAGTGCTAGTGCCGGGGGGGTCGATACGCAGTATTTT. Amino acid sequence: CSASAGGVDTQYF.

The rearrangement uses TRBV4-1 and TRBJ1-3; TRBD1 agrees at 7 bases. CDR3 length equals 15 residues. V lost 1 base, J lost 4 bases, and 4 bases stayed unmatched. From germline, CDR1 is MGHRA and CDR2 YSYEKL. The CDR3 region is CASSQGQGRGNTIYF. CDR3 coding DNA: TGCGCCAGCAGCCAAGGACAGGGACGAGGAAACACCATATATTTT.

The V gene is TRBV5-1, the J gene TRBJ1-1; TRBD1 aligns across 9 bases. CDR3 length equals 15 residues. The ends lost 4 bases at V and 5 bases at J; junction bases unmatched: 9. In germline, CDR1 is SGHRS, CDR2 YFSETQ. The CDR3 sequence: CASSLMTGGHTEAFF. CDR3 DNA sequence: TGCGCCAGCAGCCTTATGACAGGGGGTCATACTGAAGCTTTCTTT.

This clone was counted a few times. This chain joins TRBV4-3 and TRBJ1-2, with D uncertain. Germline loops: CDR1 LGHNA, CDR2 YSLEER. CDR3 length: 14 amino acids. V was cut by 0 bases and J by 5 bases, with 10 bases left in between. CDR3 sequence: CASSQEIGLYGYTF. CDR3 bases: TGCGCCAGCAGCCAAGAAATAGGACTGTATGGCTACACCTTC.

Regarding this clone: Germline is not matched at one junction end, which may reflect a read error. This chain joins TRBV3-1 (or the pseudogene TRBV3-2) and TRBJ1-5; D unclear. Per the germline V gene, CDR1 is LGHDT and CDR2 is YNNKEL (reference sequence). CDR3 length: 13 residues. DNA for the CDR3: TGTGCCAGCAGCCTGGCAGGCAAACAGCCCCAGCATTTT. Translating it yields CASSLAGKQPQHF.

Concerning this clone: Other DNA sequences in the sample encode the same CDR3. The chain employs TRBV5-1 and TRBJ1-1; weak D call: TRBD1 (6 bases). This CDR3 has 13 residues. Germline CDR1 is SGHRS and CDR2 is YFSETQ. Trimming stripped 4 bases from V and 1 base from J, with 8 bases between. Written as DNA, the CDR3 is TGCGCCAGCAGCCTACAGGGGAACACTGAAGCTTTCTTT. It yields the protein CASSLQGNTEAFF.

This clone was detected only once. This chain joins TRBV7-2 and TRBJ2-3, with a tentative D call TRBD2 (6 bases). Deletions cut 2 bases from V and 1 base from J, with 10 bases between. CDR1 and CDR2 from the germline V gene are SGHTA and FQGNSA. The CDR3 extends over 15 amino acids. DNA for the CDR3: TGTGCCAGCAGCTTAAGTTGGGGGGGCACAGATACGCAGTATTTT. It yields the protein CASSLSWGGTDTQYF.

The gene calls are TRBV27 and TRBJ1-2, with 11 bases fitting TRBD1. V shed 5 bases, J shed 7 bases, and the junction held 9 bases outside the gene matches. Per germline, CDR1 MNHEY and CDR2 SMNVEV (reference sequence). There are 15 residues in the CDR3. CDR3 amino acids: CASSPLGTGGFGYTF. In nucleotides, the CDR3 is TGTGCCAGCAGTCCCCTGGGGACAGGGGGTTTTGGCTACACCTTC.

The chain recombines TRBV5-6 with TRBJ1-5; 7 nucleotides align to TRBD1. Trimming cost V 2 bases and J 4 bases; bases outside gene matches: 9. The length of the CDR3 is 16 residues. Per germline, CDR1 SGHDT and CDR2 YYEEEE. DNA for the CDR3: TGTGCCAGCAGCTTAGGACAGGCCACCTCTAATCAGCCCCAGCATTTT. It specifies CASSLGQATSNQPQHF.